Presented here are 30 T cell receptor beta chains from one specimen sequenced in a study of T cell responses to AZD1222 COVID-19 vaccine. The protocol was immunoSEQ multiplex PCR, while the TCRdb copy is restricted to in-frame clones and leaves out a portion. The sample has under 200,000 clones, approximately 94% seen once; the top ten hold roughly 4%. The material was peripheral blood, obtained 28 days after the second dose of the MenACWY control vaccine. The origin of the receptors is an adult who received the MenACWY meningococcal vaccine as a control.

The V call is TRBV29-1, the J call TRBJ1-2; TRBD1 might be the D (5 bases). The V gene lost 8 bases and the J gene lost 9 bases, with 19 bases spanning the gap. The germline gives CDR1 SQVTM, CDR2 ANQGSEA. The CDR3 loop spans 12 amino acids. The CDR3 loop reads CSFRTLGQSYTF. DNA for the CDR3: TGCAGCTTCCGGACCTTGGGGCAAAGCTACACCTTC.

The chain employs TRBV10-3 and TRBJ2-3, with D perhaps TRBD2 (7 bases). Trimming removed 5 bases from V and 0 bases from J, with 27 bases in between. The CDR3 spans 20 residues. Looked up from germline, CDR1 is ENHRY and CDR2 is SYGVKD. The CDR3 sequence: CAISPKGSGGGFSSTDTQYF. CDR3 coding DNA: TGTGCCATCAGTCCCAAGGGCTCGGGGGGCGGCTTCTCAAGCACAGATACGCAGTATTTT.

The chain employs TRBV6-6 and TRBJ1-2, with a tentative D call TRBD1 (5 bases). V was pared by 7 bases and J by 2 bases, with 14 bases between. The length of the CDR3 is 14 residues. Per germline, CDR1 MNHNY and CDR2 SVGAGI (reference sequence). CDR3 amino acids: CASTLGRDNYGYTF. The DNA of the CDR3 is TGTGCCAGCACCTTAGGCCGGGACAACTATGGCTACACCTTC.

This clone was counted a few times. This rearrangement joins TRBV4-1 to TRBJ1-2; no clear D gene. Germline V gene data show CDR1 as MGHRA and CDR2 as YSYEKL. Trimming left V 1 base short and J 5 bases short, with 11 bases between. The CDR3 extends over 14 amino acids. CDR3 DNA: TGCGCCAGCAGCCAAGGGACTGAGCAGTATGGCTACACCTTC. This gives the protein CASSQGTEQYGYTF.

The J gene is TRBJ2-2, the V gene TRBV15; D might be TRBD1 (6 bases). The CDR3 length is 16 residues. Trimming took 4 bases from V and 4 from J, leaving 16 bases between them. Germline CDR1 is LNHNV and CDR2 is YYDKDF (reference sequence). This CDR3 reads CATSTIQGSSTGELFF. The CDR3 DNA reads TGTGCCACCAGCACCATACAGGGATCTTCCACCGGGGAGCTGTTTTTT.

The J gene is TRBJ1-2, the V gene TRBV6-2 or TRBV6-3; D gene ambiguous. The germline V gene has CDR1 MNHEY and CDR2 SVGEGT. Trimming took 6 bases from V and 3 from J, leaving 17 bases between them. CDR3 length equals 15 residues. CDR3 coding DNA: TGTGCCAGCAGCGACCAAAGGGTTTCGGACTATGGCTACACCTTC. Translated: CASSDQRVSDYGYTF.

This clone has just one count. The chain has TRBV7-2 and TRBJ2-7; D is uncertain. CDR1 SGHTA and CDR2 FQGNSA come from the germline V gene. The V and J ends lost 0 bases and 6 bases respectively, with 15 bases between them. This CDR3 is built from 15 residues. The CDR3 region has the DNA TGTGCCAGCAGCTTAGCGGGCCTCCCCGGGCGCGAGCAGTACTTC. As protein: CASSLAGLPGREQYF.

The V call is TRBV19, the J call TRBJ2-4; 8 bases agree with TRBD1. This CDR3 spans 15 amino acids. J was trimmed by 8 bases and V by 6 bases; bases with no gene match: 12. Germline CDR1 LNHDA, CDR2 SQIVND (reference sequence). The CDR3 protein is CASSTPRTGKYIQYF. The CDR3 DNA follows: TGTGCCAGTAGCACTCCGAGGACAGGGAAATACATTCAGTACTTC.

With respect to this clone: At the DNA level, this CDR3 is encoded by other sequences in the same sample as well. The CDR3 nucleotides are TGCGCCAGCAGCTTCCTAGCGGCGAGCTCCTACGAGCAGTACTTC. The encoded protein is CASSFLAASSYEQYF. The chain carries TRBV5-1 and TRBJ2-7, with TRBD2 matching over 7 bases. V shed 2 bases, J shed 0 bases, and the junction held 5 bases outside the gene matches. CDR3 length: 15 amino acids. Germline V gene data show CDR1 as SGHRS and CDR2 as YFSETQ.

This chain joins TRBV29-1 and TRBJ1-4; weak D call: TRBD1 (5 bases). This CDR3 has 13 residues. Germline CDR1 reads SQVTM; CDR2 reads ANQGSEA. Between the trimmed V and J ends, which lost 4 bases and 5 bases, there was a span of 11 bases. This chain's CDR3 is CSVVGTENEKLFF. The CDR3 nucleotides are TGCAGCGTTGTGGGGACCGAGAATGAAAAACTGTTTTTT.

The genes are TRBV4-1 and TRBJ1-2, with a possible D match to TRBD1 (5 bases). V was cut by 1 base and J by 6 bases, with 15 bases left in between. This CDR3 has 15 residues. Germline V gene lookup returns CDR1 MGHRA and CDR2 YSYEKL. CDR3 residues: CASSQVEGQYHGYTF. The CDR3 DNA sequence: TGCGCCAGCAGCCAAGTGGAGGGGCAGTACCATGGCTACACCTTC.

This clone appeared a single time. V is TRBV11-2 and J is TRBJ2-6; 7 bases match TRBD1. The V and J ends lost 1 base and 1 base, in that order; junction bases with no gene match: 7. The germline gives CDR1 SGHAT, CDR2 FQNNGV. The CDR3 covers 18 residues. The CDR3 DNA reads as TGTGCCAGCAGCTTAGTTTTTGGCAGGGGGTCTGGGGCCAACGTCCTGACTTTC. Amino acid sequence: CASSLVFGRGSGANVLTF.

The rearrangement links TRBV29-1 to TRBJ2-5; no clear D. Germline V CDR1 and CDR2: SQVTM, ANQGSEA. This CDR3 region has 14 residues. Between the trimmed V and J ends, which lost 5 bases and 4 bases, there was a span of 17 bases. The CDR3 nucleotides read TGCAGCGTTAAAAGGATTACGGGTGGAGAGACCCAGTACTTC. This sequence encodes CSVKRITGGETQYF. The whole variable domain, filled in from reference TRBV29-1 and TRBJ2-5, reads SAVISQKPSRDICQRGTSLTIQCQVDSQVTMMFWYRQQPGQSLTLIATANQGSEATYESGFVIDKFPISRPNLTFSTLTVSNMSPEDSSIYLCSVKRITGGETQYFGPGTRLLVL.

This rearrangement joins TRBV3-1 (or the pseudogene TRBV3-2) to TRBJ2-2; D is ambiguous. V was trimmed by 8 bases and J by 5 bases, leaving 6 bases between them. The germline V gene has CDR1 LGHDT and CDR2 YNNKEL (reference sequence). This CDR3 has 11 residues. The CDR3 sequence is CASARTGELFF. In DNA form, the CDR3 reads TGTGCCAGCGCACGTACCGGGGAGCTGTTTTTT.

The V gene is TRBV11-3, the J gene TRBJ2-7; possibly TRBD1 for D (6 bases). The CDR3 is made up of 15 amino acids. Trimming shortened V by 5 bases and J by 6 bases, and 20 bases separated the two germline ends. Germline CDR1 is SGHNT and CDR2 is YENEEA. This CDR3 is CASSPQGPLLGEQYF. The DNA for the CDR3 is TGTGCCAGCAGCCCGCAGGGGCCCCTACTGGGCGAGCAGTACTTC.

The chain uses TRBV18 and TRBJ1-6; D may be TRBD1 (5 bases). Trimming removed 0 bases from V and 10 bases from J, with 13 bases in between. CDR3 length: 15 amino acids. Germline V gene lookup returns CDR1 KGHSH and CDR2 LQKENI. CDR3 nucleotide sequence: TGTGCCAGCTCACCACCGTCGGGGGGTCAGTCACCCCTCCACTTT. Translation: CASSPPSGGQSPLHF.

This rearrangement joins TRBV11-1 to TRBJ1-1; the D gene is possibly TRBD1 (6 bases). Deletions cut 4 bases from V and 5 bases from J, with 14 bases between. The V gene's germline CDR1 is SGHAT and CDR2 FQDESV (reference sequence). This CDR3 region has 14 residues. The DNA for the CDR3 is TGTGCCAGCAGCTCCCAAGGGGGTGGGACTGAAGCTTTCTTT. This gives the protein CASSSQGGGTEAFF.

This clone was recorded only once. V and J are TRBV6-5 and TRBJ1-6; TRBD1 matches at 8 bases. The CDR3 consists of 15 residues. J was trimmed by 7 bases and V by 6 bases; bases with no gene match: 8. Germline values: CDR1 MNHEY, CDR2 SVGAGI. In DNA, the CDR3 is TGTGCCAGCAGATTGACAGGGGAGGGAAATTCACCCCTCCACTTT. This codes for CASRLTGEGNSPLHF.

This chain joins TRBV30 and TRBJ1-2; D is unclear. Trimming stripped 0 bases from V and 4 bases from J, with 6 bases between. This CDR3 is built from 12 residues. Germline CDR1 and CDR2: GTSNPN and SVGIG (reference sequence). The CDR3 sequence: CAWSVRAYGYTF. For the CDR3, the DNA is TGTGCCTGGAGTGTACGGGCCTATGGCTACACCTTC.

The chain joins TRBV5-1 to TRBJ2-2; the match to TRBD1 covers 7 bases. With 2 bases clipped from V and 3 bases from J, the junction kept 7 bases outside the gene matches. Germline V gives CDR1 SGHRS, CDR2 YFSETQ. The CDR3 spans 16 residues. This CDR3 is CASSLPTGLHTGELFF. The CDR3 nucleotides are TGCGCCAGCAGCTTACCGACAGGGTTGCACACCGGGGAGCTGTTTTTT.

J is TRBJ1-2 and V is TRBV20-1; D gene unclear. The V end was cut by 3 bases, the J end by 2 bases, with 13 bases between. This CDR3 comprises 14 residues. Germline V gene sequence: CDR1 DFQATT, CDR2 SNEGSKA (reference sequence). CDR3 protein: CSASNLGENYGYTF. CDR3 DNA: TGCAGTGCTAGTAACCTTGGGGAGAACTATGGCTACACCTTC.

The chain is built from TRBV4-2 and TRBJ1-6; a weak D match, TRBD1 (5 bases). V lost 6 bases to trimming and J lost 9 bases, with 15 bases between them. Germline assignment: CDR1 LGHNA and CDR2 YNFKEQ. This CDR3 contains 14 residues. In DNA, the CDR3 is TGTGCCAGCAGACGCACCTTGGGGGGTTCACCCCTCCACTTT. It is translated as CASRRTLGGSPLHF.

This clone was picked up one time. The J gene is TRBJ1-2, the V gene TRBV11-1; TRBD1 agrees at 8 bases. This CDR3 region has 14 residues. Losses at the gene ends were 5 bases for V and 3 bases for J; bases not matched to a gene: 5. Germline-derived CDR1 and CDR2 are SGHAT and FQDESV (reference sequence). The CDR3 spells CASSLPDRDYGYTF. CDR3 coding DNA: TGTGCCAGCAGCCTCCCGGACAGGGACTATGGCTACACCTTC.

About this clone: One end of the junction is discordant with germline, which a read error may explain. The rearrangement uses TRBV5-1 and TRBJ2-7; D possibly uses TRBD1 or TRBD2 (5 bases each). The germline gives CDR1 SGHRS, CDR2 YFSETQ. The CDR3 totals 15 residues. The CDR3 region is CANSLGVGAAYEQYF. The CDR3 bases are TGCGCCAACAGCTTGGGGGTAGGGGCTGCCTACGAGCAGTACTTC.

In regard to this clone: The same CDR3 also results from other DNA sequences found in this sample. The gene calls are TRBV19 and TRBJ1-2; possible D gene TRBD1, 6 bases. This CDR3 is built from 14 residues. Germline V CDR1 and CDR2: LNHDA, SQIVND (reference sequence). Trimming removed 5 bases at V and 0 bases at J, with 10 bases between. CDR3 sequence reads: CASSVQGANYGYTF. DNA for the CDR3: TGTGCCAGTAGTGTACAGGGAGCTAACTATGGCTACACCTTC.

The CDR3 protein is CASSLGQGGRATNEKLFF. CDR3 nucleotides: TGTGCCAGCAGCTTGGGGCAGGGAGGTCGAGCAACTAATGAAAAACTGTTTTTT. The rearrangement links TRBV5-6 to TRBJ1-4, with D possibly being TRBD1 (5 bases). CDR1 and CDR2 from the germline V gene are SGHDT and YYEEEE. The V end lost 0 bases, the J end lost 0 bases, and 15 bases lay between the germline ends. The CDR3 is 18 residues long.

This clone was seen a few times. This chain uses TRBV27 with TRBJ1-3; D unresolved. The V gene's germline CDR1 is MNHEY and CDR2 SMNVEV (reference sequence). The V and J ends lost 4 bases and 16 bases respectively, with 17 bases between them. This CDR3 is built from 12 residues. CDR3 sequence reads: CASSSTPRGDYF. CDR3 DNA sequence: TGTGCCAGCAGTTCGACACCTCGGGGAGATTATTTT.

This clone was seen just once. The V gene is TRBV28, the J gene TRBJ2-7, with D perhaps TRBD1 (6 bases). Looked up from germline, CDR1 is MDHEN and CDR2 is SYDVKM. Trimming removed 6 bases at V and 0 bases at J, with 12 bases between. The CDR3 has 14 amino acids. The CDR3 loop is CASRILGASYEQYF. Written as DNA, the CDR3 is TGTGCCAGCAGAATTTTGGGGGCCTCCTACGAGCAGTACTTC. The variable domain in full, completed from reference TRBV28 and TRBJ2-7, reads DVKVTQSSRYLVKRTGEKVFLECVQDMDHENMFWYRQDPGLGLRLIYFSYDVKMKEKGDIPEGYSVSREKKERFSLILESASTNQTSMYLCASRILGASYEQYFGPGTRLTVT.

The chain is built from TRBV29-1 and TRBJ2-3; the D gene is possibly TRBD1 (5 bases). V was cut by 1 base and J by 0 bases, with 8 bases left in between. The CDR3 consists of 14 residues. The germline V gene has CDR1 SQVTM and CDR2 ANQGSEA. CDR3 amino acids: CSVEGTRSTDTQYF. The CDR3 DNA reads TGCAGCGTTGAAGGGACACGGAGCACAGATACGCAGTATTTT.

The CDR3 spells CASVRLAGNQETQYF. In DNA, the CDR3 is TGTGCCAGCGTGCGACTAGCGGGAAACCAAGAGACCCAGTACTTC. This chain links TRBV2 with TRBJ2-5, with TRBD2 matching 11 bases. Per germline, CDR1 SNHLY and CDR2 FYNNEI. The CDR3 loop spans 15 amino acids. The V gene end was trimmed by 8 bases and the J gene end by 0 bases; junction bases not matched to a gene: 5.